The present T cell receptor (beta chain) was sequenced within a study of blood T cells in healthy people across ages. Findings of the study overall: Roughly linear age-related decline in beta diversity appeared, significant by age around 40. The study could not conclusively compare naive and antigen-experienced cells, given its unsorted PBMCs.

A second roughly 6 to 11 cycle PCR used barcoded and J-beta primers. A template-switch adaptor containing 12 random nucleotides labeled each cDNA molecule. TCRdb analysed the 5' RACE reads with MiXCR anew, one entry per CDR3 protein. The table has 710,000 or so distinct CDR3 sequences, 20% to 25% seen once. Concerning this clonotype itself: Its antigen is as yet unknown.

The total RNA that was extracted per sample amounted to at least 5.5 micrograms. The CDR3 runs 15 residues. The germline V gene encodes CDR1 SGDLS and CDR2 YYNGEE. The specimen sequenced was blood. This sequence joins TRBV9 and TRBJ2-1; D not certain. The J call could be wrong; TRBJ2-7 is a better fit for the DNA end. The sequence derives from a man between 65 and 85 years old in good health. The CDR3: CASSGAASDFYEQYF. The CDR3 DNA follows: TGTGCCAGCAGTGGTGCAGCCTCTGATTTCTACGAGCAGTACTTC.